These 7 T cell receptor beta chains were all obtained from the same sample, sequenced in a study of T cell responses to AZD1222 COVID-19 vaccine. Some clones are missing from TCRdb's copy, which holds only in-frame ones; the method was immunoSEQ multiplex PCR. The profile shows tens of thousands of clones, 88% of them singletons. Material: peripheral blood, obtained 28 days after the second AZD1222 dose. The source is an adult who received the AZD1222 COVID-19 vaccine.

CDR3 protein: CSVDTGSPNTEAFF. The CDR3 bases are TGCAGCGTTGACACAGGGTCCCCGAACACTGAAGCTTTCTTT. V usage is TRBV29-1 and J usage is TRBJ1-1; a possible D gene is TRBD1 (6 bases). The germline V and J ends were trimmed by 3 bases and 1 base, with 12 bases remaining between them. The CDR3 extends over 14 amino acids. Germline V lookup: CDR1 SQVTM, CDR2 ANQGSEA.

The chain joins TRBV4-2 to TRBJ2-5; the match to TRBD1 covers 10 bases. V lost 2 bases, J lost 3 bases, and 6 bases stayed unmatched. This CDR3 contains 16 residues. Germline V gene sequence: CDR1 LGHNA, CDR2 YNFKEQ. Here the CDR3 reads CASSQPLGQGEETQYF. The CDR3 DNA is TGTGCCAGCAGCCAACCTCTCGGACAGGGGGAAGAGACCCAGTACTTC.

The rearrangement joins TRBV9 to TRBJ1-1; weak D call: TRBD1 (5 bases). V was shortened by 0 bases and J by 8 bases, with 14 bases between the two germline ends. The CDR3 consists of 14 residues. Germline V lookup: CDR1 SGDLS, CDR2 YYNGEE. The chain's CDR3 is CASSVEGPSTEAFF. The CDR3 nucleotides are TGTGCCAGCAGCGTAGAGGGGCCTTCTACCGAAGCTTTCTTT. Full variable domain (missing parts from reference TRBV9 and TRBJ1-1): DSGVTQTPKHLITATGQRVTLRCSPRSGDLSVYWYQQSLDQGLQFLIQYYNGEERAKGNILERFSAQQFPDLHSELNLSSLELGDSALYFCASSVEGPSTEAFFGQGTRLTVV.

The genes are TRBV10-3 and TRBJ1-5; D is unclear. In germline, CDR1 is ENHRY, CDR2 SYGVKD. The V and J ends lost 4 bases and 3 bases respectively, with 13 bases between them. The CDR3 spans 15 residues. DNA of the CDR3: TGTGCCATCAGTGTGGAGGTGGGTTCCAATCAGCCCCAGCATTTT. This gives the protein CAISVEVGSNQPQHF.

In DNA form, the CDR3 reads TGTGCCAGCAGTGTAGGGGCTAGTGAGCAGTTCTTC. Translated: CASSVGASEQFF. This rearrangement joins TRBV28 to TRBJ2-1; a possible D gene is TRBD1 (5 bases). CDR3 length: 12 amino acids. Germline V CDR1 and CDR2: MDHEN, SYDVKM. V shed 5 bases and J shed 9 bases, with 11 bases lying between them.

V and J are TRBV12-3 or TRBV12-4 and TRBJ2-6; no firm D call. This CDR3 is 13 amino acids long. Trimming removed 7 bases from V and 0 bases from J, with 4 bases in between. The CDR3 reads CASKLSGANVLTF. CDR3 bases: TGTGCCAGCAAACTCTCTGGGGCCAACGTCCTGACTTTC.

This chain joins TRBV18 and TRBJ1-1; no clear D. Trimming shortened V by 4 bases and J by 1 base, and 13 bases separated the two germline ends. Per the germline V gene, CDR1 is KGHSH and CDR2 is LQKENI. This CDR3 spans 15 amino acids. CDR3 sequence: CASSQNGGENTEAFF. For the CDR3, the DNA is TGTGCCAGCTCACAGAATGGTGGGGAGAACACTGAAGCTTTCTTT.